These 27 T cell receptor beta chains came from one sample sequenced in a study of T cell changes during pregnancy in multiple sclerosis. TCRdb keeps only in-frame clones here, not all; method: immunoSEQ multiplex PCR. In the table there are approximately 50,000 clones, about 90% of which are singletons. Source: peripheral blood, taken in the third trimester of pregnancy. The receptors originated from a female donor in good health, enrolled as a control in a pregnancy study.

V usage is TRBV4-1 and J usage is TRBJ2-3, with D perhaps TRBD2 (6 bases). The ends were cut back, 2 bases at V and 2 bases at J, with 14 bases in the middle. This CDR3 has 16 amino acids. Germline assignment: CDR1 MGHRA and CDR2 YSYEKL. The DNA for the CDR3 is TGCGCCAGCAGCCAACCGGTGACTAGGGTCACAGATACGCAGTATTTT. It specifies CASSQPVTRVTDTQYF.

The rearrangement uses TRBV19 and TRBJ2-7; 7 nucleotides match TRBD2. Per the germline V gene, CDR1 is LNHDA and CDR2 is SQIVND (reference sequence). With V trimmed by 1 base and J by 5 bases, 8 bases remained unmatched. This CDR3 has 15 amino acids. The CDR3 DNA sequence: TGTGCCAGTAGTATAGTCGGAGCCGGGGGGAACGAGCAGTACTTC. This sequence encodes CASSIVGAGGNEQYF.

The chain is built from TRBV7-2 and TRBJ2-1; D is ambiguous. The germline gives CDR1 SGHTA, CDR2 FQGNSA. This CDR3 region has 13 residues. V lost 5 bases and J lost 5, with 10 bases in between. The CDR3 region is CASSPNPDNEQFF. CDR3 bases: TGTGCCAGCAGCCCCAACCCAGACAATGAGCAGTTCTTC.

The chain is built from TRBV4-3 and TRBJ2-5, with D unclear. V was trimmed by 0 bases and J by 8 bases, leaving 13 bases between them. Germline loops: CDR1 LGHNA, CDR2 YSLEER. This CDR3 spans 14 amino acids. The CDR3 sequence: CASSQDPTQRTQYF. In nucleotides, the CDR3 is TGCGCCAGCAGCCAAGATCCCACACAGAGAACCCAGTACTTC.

The chain is built from TRBV4-1 and TRBJ1-1; 7 bases match TRBD1. The CDR3 has 17 residues. Per the germline V gene, CDR1 is MGHRA and CDR2 is YSYEKL. The ends lost 3 bases at V and 1 base at J; junction bases unmatched: 11. As DNA, the CDR3 is TGCGCCAGCAGCCAGACGACACCGGGACAGCGGAACACTGAAGCTTTCTTT. This translates into CASSQTTPGQRNTEAFF.

The chain links TRBV7-2 to TRBJ2-2; 9 positions agree with TRBD1. The germline V gene has CDR1 SGHTA and CDR2 FQGNSA. The CDR3 consists of 15 residues. With 5 bases clipped from V and 5 bases from J, the junction kept 6 bases outside the gene matches. In DNA, the CDR3 is TGTGCCAGCAGCCCCCGGACAGGGGTGACCGGGGAGCTGTTTTTT. Translation: CASSPRTGVTGELFF.

This clone came up once. The genes are TRBV11-1 and TRBJ2-1; 7 bases align to TRBD2. From germline, CDR1 is SGHAT and CDR2 FQDESV (reference sequence). Germline trimming cut 1 base from V and 2 bases from J; bases unmatched to any gene: 2. The CDR3 sequence is 15 residues long. CDR3: CASSLGGSAYNEQFF. The DNA of the CDR3 is TGTGCCAGCAGCTTAGGCGGGAGTGCCTACAATGAGCAGTTCTTC. The full variable domain, in which reference TRBV11-1 and TRBJ2-1 provide the parts outside the CDR3, is EAEVAQSPRYKITEKSQAVAFWCDPISGHATLYWYRQILGQGPELLVQFQDESVVDDSQLPKDRFSAERLKGVDSTLKIQPAELGDSAMYLCASSLGGSAYNEQFFGPGTRLTVL.

The CDR3 reads CASSPLPDWSYEQYF. In DNA form, the CDR3 reads TGCGCCAGCAGCCCATTACCGGACTGGTCCTACGAGCAGTACTTC. The chain employs TRBV5-1 and TRBJ2-7; the D gene is possibly TRBD2 (5 bases). CDR1 is SGHRS, CDR2 YFSETQ, per germline. This CDR3 is built from 15 residues. Trimming stripped 4 bases from V and 1 base from J, with 15 bases between.

The J gene is TRBJ1-6, the V gene TRBV6-4, with no clear D. V was trimmed by 3 bases and J by 6 bases, leaving 6 bases between them. This CDR3 is 13 amino acids long. Germline V gene data show CDR1 as MRHNA and CDR2 as SNTAGT. CDR3 coding DNA: TGTGCCAGCAGTGAGGCTGGTAATTCACCCCTCCACTTT. It encodes CASSEAGNSPLHF.

This rearrangement joins TRBV6-5 to TRBJ1-5; D is possibly TRBD1 (5 bases). Germline V gene lookup returns CDR1 MNHEY and CDR2 SVGAGI. Between the trimmed V and J ends, which lost 9 bases and 7 bases, there was a span of 13 bases. This CDR3 comprises 12 residues. The CDR3 loop is CASQEGVQPQHF. The DNA for the CDR3 is TGTGCCAGTCAGGAAGGGGTCCAGCCCCAGCATTTT.

This chain joins TRBV2 and TRBJ2-1, with a possible D match to TRBD1 (6 bases). The CDR3 sequence is 12 residues long. Looked up from germline, CDR1 is SNHLY and CDR2 is FYNNEI. V was pared by 8 bases and J by 7 bases, with 12 bases between. CDR3 sequence: CASSRGGNEQFF. Written as DNA, the CDR3 is TGTGCCAGCTCCAGGGGTGGTAATGAGCAGTTCTTC.

This chain uses TRBV6-1 with TRBJ2-7; 10 nucleotides match TRBD1. CDR3 length: 15 residues. Germline-derived CDR1 and CDR2 are MNHNS and SASEGT. V lost 3 bases to trimming and J lost 1 base; unmatched junction nucleotides: 3. The CDR3 here is CASSDRDRGSYEQYF. CDR3 DNA: TGTGCCAGCAGTGACCGGGACAGGGGTTCCTACGAGCAGTACTTC.

J is TRBJ2-5 and V is TRBV4-3, with TRBD2 identical over 9 bases. The CDR3 extends over 17 amino acids. Per germline, CDR1 LGHNA and CDR2 YSLEER. Trimming cost V 1 base and J 1 base; bases outside gene matches: 7. The CDR3, as DNA: TGCGCCAGCAGCCAAGCGGTAGGCGGGGGGGCCCAAGAGACCCAGTACTTC. Protein sequence: CASSQAVGGGAQETQYF.

The rearrangement joins TRBV19 to TRBJ2-7; 11 bases fit TRBD2. CDR1 and CDR2 from the germline V gene are LNHDA and SQIVND (reference sequence). The CDR3 consists of 15 residues. Trimming removed 5 bases from V and 6 bases from J; junction bases left unmatched: 9. CDR3: CASSDKLAGVAEQYF. Here the CDR3 DNA reads TGTGCCAGTAGTGACAAACTAGCGGGAGTAGCCGAGCAGTACTTC.

This sequence joins TRBV10-1 and TRBJ1-2, with 10 bases lining up with TRBD1. Germline loops: CDR1 WNHNN, CDR2 SYGVQD (reference sequence). The ends lost 9 bases at V and 7 bases at J; junction bases unmatched: 20. The length of the CDR3 is 17 residues. CDR3 coding DNA: TGCGCCAGTATGCCACCATTCAAGCCGGGACAGGGGTTTGGCTACACCTTC. Amino acid sequence: CASMPPFKPGQGFGYTF.

This chain joins TRBV9 and TRBJ2-3, with 8 bases identical to TRBD2. Germline V gene sequence: CDR1 SGDLS, CDR2 YYNGEE. CDR3 length equals 15 residues. Trimming cost V 2 bases and J 0 bases; bases outside gene matches: 2. Here the CDR3 reads CASSVTGGSTDTQYF. CDR3 DNA sequence: TGTGCCAGCAGCGTGACGGGGGGGAGCACAGATACGCAGTATTTT.

The chain has TRBV5-1 and TRBJ2-1; 9 nucleotides align to TRBD1. This CDR3 is 16 amino acids long. V was pared by 1 base and J by 3 bases, with 5 bases of the junction left unmatched. Per the germline V gene, CDR1 is SGHRS and CDR2 is YFSETQ. CDR3 DNA sequence: TGCGCCAGCAGCTTGAACCCGGGACAGGGCTACAATGAGCAGTTCTTC. Translating gives CASSLNPGQGYNEQFF.

This rearrangement joins TRBV5-6 to TRBJ2-7, with D possibly being TRBD1 (6 bases). V lost 3 bases to trimming and J lost 6 bases, with 19 bases between them. Germline V lookup: CDR1 SGHDT, CDR2 YYEEEE. This CDR3 has 15 residues. The CDR3 reads CASSYEGRGDIEQYF. Written as DNA, the CDR3 is TGTGCCAGCAGCTATGAGGGCAGGGGAGATATCGAGCAGTACTTC.

This chain joins TRBV15 and TRBJ2-1, with a tentative D call TRBD2 (5 bases). The CDR3 spans 15 residues. Trimming cost V 1 base and J 8 bases, with 15 bases left between them. Germline CDR1 and CDR2: LNHNV and YYDKDF (reference sequence). CDR3 in DNA: TGTGCCACCAGCAGAGCGGGTACGCTAGCTTATGAGCAGTTCTTC. It codes for CATSRAGTLAYEQFF.

The CDR3: CASRGQGGNGGELFF. CDR3 nucleotides: TGCGCCAGCAGAGGACAGGGGGGTAACGGCGGGGAGCTGTTTTTT. The V and J genes are TRBV5-1 and TRBJ2-2, with 10 bases aligning to TRBD1. The CDR3 length is 15 residues. Germline CDR1 and CDR2: SGHRS and YFSETQ. V lost 5 bases to trimming and J lost 7 bases; unmatched junction nucleotides: 8.

This rearrangement joins TRBV9 to TRBJ2-2; perhaps TRBD2 as D (6 bases). Germline assignment: CDR1 SGDLS and CDR2 YYNGEE. The CDR3 runs 16 residues. V lost 2 bases and J lost 7, with 18 bases in between. CDR3 sequence: CASSVHLRGGGGELFF. The DNA of the CDR3 is TGTGCCAGCAGCGTCCATCTGCGGGGAGGAGGCGGGGAGCTGTTTTTT.

The V and J genes are TRBV6-1 and TRBJ1-1; tentative D call: TRBD1 (5 bases). CDR3 length: 15 amino acids. Germline V gene data show CDR1 as MNHNS and CDR2 as SASEGT. V shed 4 bases and J shed 0 bases, with 12 bases lying between them. The CDR3 spells CASSGRGGMNTEAFF. CDR3 in DNA: TGTGCCAGCAGTGGCCGGGGGGGGATGAACACTGAAGCTTTCTTT.

This clone has a single count. The V call is TRBV6-5, the J call TRBJ2-7; D gene unclear. The CDR3 spans 14 residues. Germline CDR1 reads MNHEY; CDR2 reads SVGAGI. Trimming took off 7 bases at V and 2 bases at J, with 15 bases between the two ends. DNA for the CDR3: TGTGCCAGCACCCCAAATCCCCCCCCCTACGAGCAGTACTTC. Residues: CASTPNPPPYEQYF.

This clone was detected once. The rearrangement joins TRBV5-4 to TRBJ1-1, with TRBD1 as a possible D gene (5 bases). Trimming left V 7 bases short and J 2 bases short, with 21 bases between. CDR1 and CDR2 (germline): SGHNT, YYREEE (reference sequence). CDR3 length equals 16 residues. DNA of the CDR3: TGTGCCAGCGCCACGGAGCCAGGGTATTATAACACTGAAGCTTTCTTT. It translates to CASATEPGYYNTEAFF. Together with reference TRBV5-4 and TRBJ1-1, the CDR3 gives the full variable domain: ETGVTQSPTHLIKTRGQQVTLRCSSQSGHNTVSWYQQALGQGPQFIFQYYREEENGRGNFPPRFSGLQFPNYSSELNVNALELDDSALYLCASATEPGYYNTEAFFGQGTRLTVV.

This chain joins TRBV7-8 and TRBJ2-3; D may be TRBD2 (6 bases). The CDR3 is 16 amino acids. Germline V gene sequence: CDR1 SGHVS, CDR2 FQNEAQ. The V gene lost 6 bases and the J gene lost 4 bases, with 20 bases spanning the gap. CDR3 sequence reads: CASRLGTASIADTQYF. CDR3 DNA: TGTGCCAGCAGACTCGGGACTGCCTCCATCGCAGATACGCAGTATTTT.

V is TRBV18 and J is TRBJ2-7; 12 nucleotides agree with TRBD1. Germline V CDR1 and CDR2: KGHSH, LQKENI. Trimming at V came to 3 bases and at J to 5 bases, leaving 5 bases not matched to a gene. The CDR3 is made up of 15 amino acids. The DNA for the CDR3 is TGTGCCAGCTCACCGCCGGGACAGGGGGCGAACGAGCAGTACTTC. It codes for CASSPPGQGANEQYF.

V and J are TRBV7-6 and TRBJ1-5; maybe TRBD1 (6 bases). Germline V CDR1 and CDR2: SGHVS, FNYEAQ. The CDR3 covers 15 residues. V lost 1 base and J lost 6, with 13 bases in between. CDR3 nucleotide sequence: TGTGCCAGCAGCTTAGAGCCAGGGGATAGTCAGCCCCAGCATTTT. As protein: CASSLEPGDSQPQHF.